This T cell receptor (beta chain) derives from a study of response to subunit inactivated influenza vaccine. Study results and caveats: With each seasonal influenza vaccination, the authors suggested, few new T cells are recruited.

TCRdb re-called the RT-PCR reads through MiXCR, storing one row per CDR3 protein. The data contain hundreds of thousands of distinct CDR3 sequences, 13% of them singletons. In the case of this clonotype: Its cognate antigen is unknown.

The length of the CDR3 is 12 residues. The germline CDR1 and CDR2 sequences are MNHEY and SVGEGT. Trimming pared 6 bases from V and 8 bases from J, leaving 8 bases between. Sequencing used PBMCs from blood, obtained around seven weeks after vaccination. The V and J genes are TRBV6-2 or TRBV6-3 and TRBJ2-6, with D unclear. This TCR was recovered from a man aged 50-59 years who received an inactivated influenza vaccine. The CDR3 DNA sequence: TGTGCCAGCAGCCAGGAGACCAACGTCCTGACTTTC. This translates into CASSQETNVLTF.